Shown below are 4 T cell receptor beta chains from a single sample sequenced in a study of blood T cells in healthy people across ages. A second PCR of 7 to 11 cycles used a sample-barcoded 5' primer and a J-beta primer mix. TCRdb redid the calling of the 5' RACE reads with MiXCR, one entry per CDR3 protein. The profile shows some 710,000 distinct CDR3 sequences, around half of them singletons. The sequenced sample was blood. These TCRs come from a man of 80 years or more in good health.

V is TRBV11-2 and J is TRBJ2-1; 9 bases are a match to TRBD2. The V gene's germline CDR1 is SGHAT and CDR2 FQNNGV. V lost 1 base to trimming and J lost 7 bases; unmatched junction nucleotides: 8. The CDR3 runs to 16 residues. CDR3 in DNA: TGTGCCAGCAGCTTAGGGGCGGGAGGGCGAGTAAATGAGCAGTTCTTC. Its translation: CASSLGAGGRVNEQFF.

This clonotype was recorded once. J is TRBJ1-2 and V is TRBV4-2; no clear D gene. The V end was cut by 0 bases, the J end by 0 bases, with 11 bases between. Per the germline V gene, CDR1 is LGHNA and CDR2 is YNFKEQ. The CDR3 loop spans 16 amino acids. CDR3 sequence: CASSQDLQRANYGYTF. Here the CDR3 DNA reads TGTGCCAGCAGCCAAGATCTCCAAAGAGCTAACTATGGCTACACCTTC.

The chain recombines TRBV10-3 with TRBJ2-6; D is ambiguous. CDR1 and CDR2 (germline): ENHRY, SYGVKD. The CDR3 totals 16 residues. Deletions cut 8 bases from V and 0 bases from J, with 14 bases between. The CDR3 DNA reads TGTGCCATCCCCGGGCCGCCGAGCTCTGGGGCCAACGTCCTGACTTTC. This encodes CAIPGPPSSGANVLTF.

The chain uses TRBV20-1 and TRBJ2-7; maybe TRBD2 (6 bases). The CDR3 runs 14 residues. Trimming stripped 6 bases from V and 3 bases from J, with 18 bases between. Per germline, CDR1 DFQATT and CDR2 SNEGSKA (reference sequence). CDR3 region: CSAPGLQDYYEQYF. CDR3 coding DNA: TGCAGTGCACCGGGGCTGCAGGACTACTACGAGCAGTACTTC.